What follows are 21 T cell receptor beta chains derived from one specimen sequenced in a study of blood T cell repertoires in COVID-19. TCRdb keeps only in-frame clones here, not all; method: immunoSEQ multiplex PCR. The table records about 56,000 clones, about 89% of them present only once. Sequenced sample: peripheral blood. These receptor sequences come from a human donor in a cohort sampled during active COVID-19.

The chain has TRBV3-1 (or the pseudogene TRBV3-2) and TRBJ2-1, with D tentatively TRBD2 (7 bases). Between the trimmed V and J ends, which lost 0 bases and 6 bases, there was a span of 30 bases. The V gene's germline CDR1 is LGHDT and CDR2 YNNKEL (reference sequence). The CDR3 is 21 residues long. The CDR3 spells CASSQDKGGRGQVTILNEQFF. DNA for the CDR3: TGTGCCAGCAGCCAAGATAAGGGGGGGCGAGGGCAGGTAACCATCCTCAATGAGCAGTTCTTC.

The J gene is TRBJ2-3, the V gene TRBV4-1; D is unresolved. V shed 0 bases and J shed 1 base, with 20 bases lying between them. Germline V gene data show CDR1 as MGHRA and CDR2 as YSYEKL. The CDR3 spans 19 residues. CDR3 residues: CASSQDTLEQIKGTDTQYF. The CDR3 region has the DNA TGCGCCAGCAGCCAAGATACATTAGAACAGATCAAAGGCACAGATACGCAGTATTTT.

V is TRBV12-3 or TRBV12-4 and J is TRBJ1-2; D is unresolved. The CDR3 loop spans 11 amino acids. Trimming took off 8 bases at V and 2 bases at J, with 6 bases between the two ends. The CDR3 coding sequence is TGTGCCAGCCACGGGAACTATGGCTACACCTTC. It yields the protein CASHGNYGYTF.

V usage is TRBV21-1 and J usage is TRBJ2-3; no check of the table's D call, TRBD1, against the DNA was made. TRBV21-1 is tagged as a pseudogene. The CDR3 extends over 16 amino acids. The CDR3 nucleotides read TGTGCCAGCAGCAAAGTGTTGCAGGGCAGCACAGATACGCAGTATTTT. Protein: CASSKVLQGSTDTQYF.

The chain employs TRBV7-8 and TRBJ2-4; 7 nucleotides agree with TRBD1. This CDR3 is built from 19 residues. Trimming cost V 5 bases and J 1 base; bases outside gene matches: 17. Germline loops: CDR1 SGHVS, CDR2 FQNEAQ. CDR3 protein: CASSREGSGGYVAKNIQYF. The DNA for the CDR3 is TGTGCCAGCAGCCGAGAGGGGTCAGGGGGTTACGTGGCCAAAAACATTCAGTACTTC.

The V and J genes are TRBV10-1 and TRBJ1-4, with D possibly TRBD1 on 5 matching bases. The CDR3 runs 14 residues. The V gene's germline CDR1 is WNHNN and CDR2 SYGVQD (reference sequence). The germline V and J ends were trimmed by 3 bases and 7 bases, with 12 bases remaining between them. DNA of the CDR3: TGCGCCAGCAGTGAAGGGCAGGGTGGTGAAAAACTGTTTTTT. This codes for CASSEGQGGEKLFF.

This chain joins TRBV7-9 and TRBJ1-4, with TRBD1 matching 10 bases. The CDR3 contains 15 residues. CDR1 and CDR2 (germline): SEHNR, FQNEAQ (reference sequence). V dropped 2 bases and J dropped 7; count of bases not matched to a gene: 4. The CDR3 sequence: CASSLRTGGGEKLFF. The CDR3 region has the DNA TGTGCCAGCAGCTTAAGGACAGGGGGTGGTGAAAAACTGTTTTTT.

The V and J genes are TRBV25-1 and TRBJ1-4, with a possible D match to TRBD1 (5 bases). In germline, CDR1 is MGHDK, CDR2 SYGVNS. This CDR3 has 16 amino acids. Deletions cut 5 bases from V and 0 bases from J, with 13 bases between. CDR3 residues: CASSPPYRSTNEKLFF. CDR3 coding DNA: TGTGCCAGCAGTCCCCCCTACAGGTCAACTAATGAAAAACTGTTTTTT.

The V gene is TRBV5-6, the J gene TRBJ2-7; weak D call: TRBD2 (5 bases). CDR1 SGHDT and CDR2 YYEEEE come from the germline V gene. V was clipped by 2 bases and J by 2 bases, with 14 bases between them. The CDR3 has 15 residues. Written as DNA, the CDR3 is TGTGCCAGCAGCTTTTACCAGACGGGGACCTACGAGCAGTACTTC. Protein sequence: CASSFYQTGTYEQYF.

This clone was counted once. The V and J genes are TRBV4-3 and TRBJ1-4; D unclear. Germline values: CDR1 LGHNA, CDR2 YSLEER. The CDR3 totals 15 residues. The V end was cut by 3 bases, the J end by 4 bases, with 12 bases between. CDR3 nucleotide sequence: TGCGCCAGCAGCCATCAGGTTGGCGATAATGAAAAACTGTTTTTT. This codes for CASSHQVGDNEKLFF.

Relative to its sample, this clone is medium-sized. The rearrangement joins TRBV6-2 or TRBV6-3 to TRBJ1-1; D possibly corresponds to TRBD1 (5 bases). CDR1 is MNHEY, CDR2 SVGEGT, per germline. V shed 5 bases and J shed 4 bases, with 14 bases lying between them. This CDR3 comprises 14 residues. In nucleotides, the CDR3 is TGTGCCAGCAGTCAGCTCCCAGGGTCCACTGAAGCTTTCTTT. Encoded protein: CASSQLPGSTEAFF.

The rearrangement uses TRBV9 and TRBJ2-5; D ambiguous. The CDR3 is made up of 14 amino acids. Deletions cut 4 bases from V and 4 bases from J, with 14 bases between. Germline-derived CDR1 and CDR2 are SGDLS and YYNGEE. The DNA of the CDR3 is TGTGCCAGCAGCCCCCGGTCCCCTGCAGAGACCCAGTACTTC. It is translated as CASSPRSPAETQYF.

The chain uses TRBV7-2 and TRBJ2-3; no firm D call. The V gene's germline CDR1 is SGHTA and CDR2 FQGNSA. Deletions cut 1 base from V and 0 bases from J, with 11 bases between. This CDR3 region has 16 residues. The CDR3 DNA follows: TGTGCCAGCAGCTTAGATTATGCGGCTAGCACAGATACGCAGTATTTT. It translates to CASSLDYAASTDTQYF.

This chain uses TRBV29-1 with TRBJ2-1, with 12 bases that match TRBD1. This CDR3 is 19 amino acids long. The germline V gene encodes CDR1 SQVTM and CDR2 ANQGSEA. Trimming removed 4 bases from V and 0 bases from J; junction bases left unmatched: 13. This CDR3 is CSVVPGQGALTSSYNEQFF. In nucleotides, the CDR3 is TGCAGCGTTGTTCCGGGACAGGGGGCTCTTACGAGCTCCTACAATGAGCAGTTCTTC.

This chain uses TRBV18 with TRBJ1-2, with 9 bases lining up with TRBD1. The CDR3 totals 13 residues. The germline V gene encodes CDR1 KGHSH and CDR2 LQKENI. With 3 bases clipped from V and 7 bases from J, the junction kept 3 bases outside the gene matches. The CDR3 sequence: CASSPGTGSGYTF. In DNA, the CDR3 is TGTGCCAGCTCACCTGGGACAGGGTCTGGCTACACCTTC.

The V call is TRBV7-3, the J call TRBJ1-1, with TRBD1 as a possible D gene (5 bases). Per the germline V gene, CDR1 is SGHTA and CDR2 is FQGTGA. The CDR3 is 19 residues long. V shed 5 bases and J shed 0 bases, with 25 bases lying between them. CDR3 sequence: CASSPQPGFPIRMNTEAFF. CDR3 coding DNA: TGTGCCAGCAGCCCCCAGCCAGGGTTTCCGATCCGAATGAACACTGAAGCTTTCTTT.

The sample holds one count of this clone. The chain has TRBV6-5 and TRBJ1-2, with unresolved D. The V gene's germline CDR1 is MNHEY and CDR2 SVGAGI. The CDR3 consists of 11 residues. Trimming removed 0 bases from V and 9 bases from J, with 5 bases in between. CDR3 region: CASSYSGSYTF. CDR3 DNA: TGTGCCAGCAGTTACTCCGGTAGCTACACCTTC.

The V gene is TRBV7-2, the J gene TRBJ2-7, with D maybe TRBD2 (6 bases). This CDR3 contains 14 residues. Trimming left V 3 bases short and J 1 base short, with 10 bases between. The germline V gene encodes CDR1 SGHTA and CDR2 FQGNSA. The CDR3 coding sequence is TGTGCCAGCAGCTTGGGGGGTCGGTCCTACGAGCAGTACTTC. This encodes CASSLGGRSYEQYF. Using reference TRBV7-2 and TRBJ2-7 for the parts outside the CDR3, the full variable domain is GAGVSQSPSNKVTEKGKDVELRCDPISGHTALYWYRQSLGQGLEFLIYFQGNSAPDKSGLPSDRFSAERTGGSVSTLTIQRTQQEDSAVYLCASSLGGRSYEQYFGPGTRLTVT.

The sample holds one count of this clone. V gene TRBV6-5 combines with J gene TRBJ1-1; the D is unclear. The V and J ends lost 6 bases and 12 bases respectively, with 17 bases between them. The CDR3 spans 12 residues. Germline-derived CDR1 and CDR2 are MNHEY and SVGAGI. As DNA, the CDR3 is TGTGCCAGCAGGCTAAACTCCGGGAGTCCTTTCTTT. Its protein product is CASRLNSGSPFF.

The chain carries TRBV30 and TRBJ1-3, with a weak D call TRBD1 (5 bases). CDR1 and CDR2 from the germline V gene are GTSNPN and SVGIG (reference sequence). This CDR3 spans 17 amino acids. V dropped 0 bases and J dropped 0 bases, with 15 bases sitting between them. The CDR3 region has the DNA TGTGCCTGGAGTGTAAGGGGACTGGTTTTCTCTGGAAACACCATATATTTT. Its translation: CAWSVRGLVFSGNTIYF.

This rearrangement joins TRBV5-1 to TRBJ2-2, with 7 positions matching TRBD1. Germline V CDR1 and CDR2: SGHRS, YFSETQ. J lost 2 bases, V lost 4 bases, and 8 bases had no gene match. The length of the CDR3 is 16 residues. The CDR3 spells CASSNTGTDNTGELFF. CDR3 in DNA: TGCGCCAGCAGCAACACCGGGACAGATAACACCGGGGAGCTGTTTTTT.